The entry below describes one T cell receptor beta chain. No antigen is known for it. The source of the sample is a study of T-cell reconstitution after alpha-beta-depleted transplantation in children. As it was prepared, the TCRbeta library received unique molecular identifiers. MiXCR was run by TCRdb on the PCR reads, yielding one entry per CDR3 protein. In the table there are some 550,000 distinct CDR3 sequences, 23% of which are singletons. The germline gives CDR1 SGHDT, CDR2 YYEEEE. The CDR3 is 15 amino acids. V lost 4 bases, J lost 5 bases, and 18 bases lay in between. The study's findings and limits: T-cell counts and diversity at one year post-transplant came mainly from newly produced T cells. Several hundred expanded graft clones reportedly gave rise to the alpha-beta T cells present about two months after transplant. Diversity of TCRbeta at day 60 was high in some patients, arising from surviving recipient T cells and thymic progenitors.

The J gene is TRBJ2-5, the V gene TRBV5-6; the D is unclear. The sequencing used PBMCs, mostly from graft donor cells, collected 360 days after TCRalphabeta/CD19-depleted stem cell transplant. The TCR was taken from a boy in the first two years of life who had a stem cell transplant for acute myeloid leukemia, so the T cells may come from the graft donor. CDR3 region: CASSLGLEAHETQYF. The CDR3 DNA follows: TGTGCCAGCAGCCTTGGGTTAGAAGCTCACGAGACCCAGTACTTC.